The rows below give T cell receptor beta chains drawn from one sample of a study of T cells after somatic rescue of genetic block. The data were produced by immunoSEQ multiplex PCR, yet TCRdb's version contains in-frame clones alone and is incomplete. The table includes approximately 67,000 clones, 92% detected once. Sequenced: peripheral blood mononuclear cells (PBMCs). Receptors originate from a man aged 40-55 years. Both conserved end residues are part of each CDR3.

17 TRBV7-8 CATIRAGVEVWSTEAFF
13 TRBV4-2 CANLRVELAGRIF
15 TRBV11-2 CASSLIETESYEQYF
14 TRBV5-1 CASSLGSSYNEQFF
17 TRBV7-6 CASSPDGRMSSYNEQFF
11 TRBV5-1 CASGDNTEAFF
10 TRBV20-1 CSAKAYEQYF
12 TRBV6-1 CASREVLQPQHF
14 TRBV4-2 CASSGAGGIYEQYF
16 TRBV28 CASSHRTGGGYNEQFF
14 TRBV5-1 CASSRELGAYEQYF
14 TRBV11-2 CASQRGQGNNEQFF
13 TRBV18 CASSPQGAYEQYF
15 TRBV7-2 CASSMGHGAGEKLFF
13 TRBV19 CASSTSGAETQYF
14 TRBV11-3 CASSLGRENTEAFF
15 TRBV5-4 CASSLDPLANTEAFF
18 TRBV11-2 CASSSLAGGRPAKNIQYF
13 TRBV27 CASSFRQGGGYTF
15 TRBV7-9 CASSLGPTWNSPLHF
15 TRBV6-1 CASRVLAGGQETQYF
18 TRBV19 CATTPGGLAGDPPYEQYF
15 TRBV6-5 CASSRDAGASETQYF
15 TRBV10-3 CAISESIGDRETQYF
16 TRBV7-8 CASSLVQDRRFHEQYF
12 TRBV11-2 CASRGGGTEAFF
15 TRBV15 CATSRDLSNTGELFF
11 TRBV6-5 CASSQSYEQYF
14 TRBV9 CASSPRPGPYEQYF
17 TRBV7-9 CASSPRTGEADTGELFF
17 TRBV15 CATSGQMFGGSGNTIYF
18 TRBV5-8 CASSYSGQVFEMNTEAFF
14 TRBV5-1 CASRGLYSGNTIYF
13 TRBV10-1 CASSEDITDTQYF
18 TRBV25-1 CASSEFVASGAGANVLTF
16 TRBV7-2 CASSLGHTGSADTQYF
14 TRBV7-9 CASSFDRAENIQYF
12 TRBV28 CASSFGSYEQYF
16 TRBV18 CASSPPTTGMTGELFF
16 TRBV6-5 CASSYEIGGDYNEQFF
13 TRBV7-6 CASSLRQDYEQYF
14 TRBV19 CASSQGIWAGELFF
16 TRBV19 CASSILGFRGNQPQHF
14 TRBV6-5 CASRVFGGGHEQFF
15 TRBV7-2 CASSSLSGTANEQFF